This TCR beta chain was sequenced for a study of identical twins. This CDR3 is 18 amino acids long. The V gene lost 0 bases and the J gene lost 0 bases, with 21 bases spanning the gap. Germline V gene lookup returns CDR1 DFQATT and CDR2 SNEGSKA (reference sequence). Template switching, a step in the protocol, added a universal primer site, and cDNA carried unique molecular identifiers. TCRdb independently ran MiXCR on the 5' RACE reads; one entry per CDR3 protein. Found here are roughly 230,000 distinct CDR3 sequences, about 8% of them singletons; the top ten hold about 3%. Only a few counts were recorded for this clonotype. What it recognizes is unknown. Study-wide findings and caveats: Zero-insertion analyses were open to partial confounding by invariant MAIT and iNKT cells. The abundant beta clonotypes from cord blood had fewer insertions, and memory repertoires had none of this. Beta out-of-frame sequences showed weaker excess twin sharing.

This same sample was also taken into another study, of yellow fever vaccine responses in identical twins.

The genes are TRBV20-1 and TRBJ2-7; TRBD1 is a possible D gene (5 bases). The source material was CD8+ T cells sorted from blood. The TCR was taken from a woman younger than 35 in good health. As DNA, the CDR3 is TGCAGTGCTAGAGAGCCTGAGCAGGGCCTGACCAGCTCCTACGAGCAGTACTTC. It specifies CSAREPEQGLTSSYEQYF.